The clone carrying this TCR beta chain showed up just a few times. This sample stems from a study of TIL therapy for anti-PD-1-resistant metastatic lung cancer. Per germline, CDR1 SGHRS and CDR2 YFSETQ. The V segment lost 5 bases and the J segment 0 bases; nucleotides outside the gene matches: 4. The CDR3 contains 16 residues. Time point indicated: pre-treatment sample, taken before nivolumab and TIL therapy. Pleural nodules or supraclavicular lymph nodes made up most of the excised metastases sampled. The immunoSEQ assay was v3. Libraries were prepared by immunoSEQ multiplex PCR; TCRdb keeps only in-frame clonotypes and omits some of them. The table has roughly 6,800 clones, 74% seen once.

The material sequenced was tumor tissue, taken at baseline. This clonotype originated in a person aged 25-85 years with non-small cell lung cancer. The chain links TRBV5-1 to TRBJ2-1, with 11 bases that match TRBD2. CDR3 protein: CASSGSGGVSYNEQFF. CDR3 DNA sequence: TGCGCCAGCAGTGGTAGCGGGGGGGTCTCCTACAATGAGCAGTTCTTC.